This T cell receptor (beta chain) was profiled in a study of tumour-infiltrating T cells in Burkitt lymphoma. Overall study context: Patients covered every epidemiological subtype of Burkitt lymphoma.

The CDR3 is 15 residues long. Germline V CDR1 and CDR2: GTSNPN, SVGIG (reference sequence). V lost 3 bases to trimming and J lost 4 bases; unmatched junction nucleotides: 4. In its sample, this clone ranks as medium-sized. Assay: immunoSEQ multiplex PCR; the TCRdb copy retains only in-frame clones and omits some. Here the sample spans thousands of clones, approximately 13% being singletons. Sequencing was done on a sample of tumor tissue. This chain connects TRBV30 to TRBJ2-5; 14 bases agree with TRBD2. This clonotype originated in a human donor with Burkitt lymphoma. The CDR3 DNA sequence: TGTGCCTGGAGAAAGGGACTAGCGGGAGTAGAGACCCAGTACTTC. Its translation: CAWRKGLAGVETQYF.